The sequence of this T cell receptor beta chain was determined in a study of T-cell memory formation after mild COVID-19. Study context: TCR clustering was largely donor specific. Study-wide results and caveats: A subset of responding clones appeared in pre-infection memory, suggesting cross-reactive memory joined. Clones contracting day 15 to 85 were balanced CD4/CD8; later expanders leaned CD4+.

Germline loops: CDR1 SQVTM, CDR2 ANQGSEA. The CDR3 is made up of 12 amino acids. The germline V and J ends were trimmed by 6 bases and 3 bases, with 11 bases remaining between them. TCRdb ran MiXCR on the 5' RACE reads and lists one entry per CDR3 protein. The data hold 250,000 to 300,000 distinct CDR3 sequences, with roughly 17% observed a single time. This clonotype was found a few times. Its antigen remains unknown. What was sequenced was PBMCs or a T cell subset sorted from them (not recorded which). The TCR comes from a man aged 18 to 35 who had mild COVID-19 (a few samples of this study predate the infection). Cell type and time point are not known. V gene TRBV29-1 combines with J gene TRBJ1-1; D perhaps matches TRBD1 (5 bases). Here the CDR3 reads CSVGTAHTEAFF. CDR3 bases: TGCAGCGTAGGGACGGCACACACTGAAGCTTTCTTT. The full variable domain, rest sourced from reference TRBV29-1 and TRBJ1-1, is SAVISQKPSRDICQRGTSLTIQCQVDSQVTMMFWYRQQPGQSLTLIATANQGSEATYESGFVIDKFPISRPNLTFSTLTVSNMSPEDSSIYLCSVGTAHTEAFFGQGTRLTVV.